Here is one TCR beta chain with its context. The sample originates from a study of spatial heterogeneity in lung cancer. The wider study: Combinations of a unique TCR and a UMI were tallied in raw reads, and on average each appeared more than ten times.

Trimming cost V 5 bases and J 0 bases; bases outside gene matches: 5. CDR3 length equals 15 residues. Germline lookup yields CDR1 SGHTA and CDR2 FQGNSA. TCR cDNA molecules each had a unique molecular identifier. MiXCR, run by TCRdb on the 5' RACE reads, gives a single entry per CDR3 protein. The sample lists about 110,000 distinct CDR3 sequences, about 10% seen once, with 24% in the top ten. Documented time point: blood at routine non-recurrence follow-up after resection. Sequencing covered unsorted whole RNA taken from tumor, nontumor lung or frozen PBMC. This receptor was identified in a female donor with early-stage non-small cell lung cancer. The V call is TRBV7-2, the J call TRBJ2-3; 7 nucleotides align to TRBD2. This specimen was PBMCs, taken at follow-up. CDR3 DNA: TGTGCCAGCAGCGTAAGCGGGACTAGCACAGATACGCAGTATTTT. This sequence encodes CASSVSGTSTDTQYF.